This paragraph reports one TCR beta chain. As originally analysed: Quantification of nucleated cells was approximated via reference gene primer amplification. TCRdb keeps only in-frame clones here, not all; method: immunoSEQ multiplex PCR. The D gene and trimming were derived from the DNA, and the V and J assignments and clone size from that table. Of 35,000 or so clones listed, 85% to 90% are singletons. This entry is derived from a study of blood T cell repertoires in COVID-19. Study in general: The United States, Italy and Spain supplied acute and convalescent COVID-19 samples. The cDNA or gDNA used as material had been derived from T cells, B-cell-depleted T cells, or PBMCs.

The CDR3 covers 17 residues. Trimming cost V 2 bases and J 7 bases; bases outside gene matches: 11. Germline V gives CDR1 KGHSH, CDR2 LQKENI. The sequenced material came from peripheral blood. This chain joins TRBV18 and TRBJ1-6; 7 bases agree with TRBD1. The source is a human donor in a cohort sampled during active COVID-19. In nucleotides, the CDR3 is TGTGCCAGCTCACCATATGGGACAGCAACCGGGAATTCACCCCTCCACTTT. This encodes CASSPYGTATGNSPLHF.